This T cell receptor (beta chain) originates from a study of T cells expressing NK-cell markers. Study context: Sequencing covered eight donors, seven HCMV-seropositive and one seronegative. General study points: The leading position in the CD3+CD56-NKG2C+ fraction of a handful of donors also went to these clonotypes.

Following a re-call of the 5' RACE reads, TCRdb has one entry per CDR3 protein and lacks DNA. The sample totals approximately 420,000 distinct CDR3 sequences; its top ten clones hold about 10%. Notes on this clonotype: What it recognizes is unknown.

This CDR3 region has 15 residues. Germline values: CDR1 SQVTM, CDR2 ANQGSEA. The chain employs TRBV29-1 and TRBJ2-5; TCRdb indicates TRBD2, and absent DNA this call remains unverified. The source material was blood T cells: a sorted CD56 or NKG2C T cell subset, CD4+ or CD8+ T cells, or bulk PBMC T cells (not recorded which). This TCR was sampled from a woman aged 50 to 60 in good health. CDR3 loop: CSVEIGLAGQETQYF.